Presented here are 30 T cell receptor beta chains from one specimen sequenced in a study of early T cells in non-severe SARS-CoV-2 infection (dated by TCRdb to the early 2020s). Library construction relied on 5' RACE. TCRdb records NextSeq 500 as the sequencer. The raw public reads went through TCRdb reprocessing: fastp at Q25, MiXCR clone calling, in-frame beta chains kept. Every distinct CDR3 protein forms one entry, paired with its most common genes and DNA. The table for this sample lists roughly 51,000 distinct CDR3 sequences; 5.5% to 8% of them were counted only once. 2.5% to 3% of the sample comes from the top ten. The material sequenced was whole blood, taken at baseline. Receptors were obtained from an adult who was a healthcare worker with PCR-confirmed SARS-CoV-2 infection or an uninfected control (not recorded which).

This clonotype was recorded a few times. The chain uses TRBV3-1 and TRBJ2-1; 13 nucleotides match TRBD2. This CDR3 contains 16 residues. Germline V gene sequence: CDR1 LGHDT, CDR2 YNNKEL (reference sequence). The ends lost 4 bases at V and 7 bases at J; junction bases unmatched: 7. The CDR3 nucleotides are TGTGCCAGCAGCCCCGGACTAGCGGGGGTTAAGAATGAGCAGTTCTTC. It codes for CASSPGLAGVKNEQFF.

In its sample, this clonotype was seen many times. Here the CDR3 reads CASSEAILGTEAFF. CDR3 bases: TGTGCCAGCAGTGAAGCGATATTAGGGACTGAAGCTTTCTTT. This chain uses TRBV6-1 with TRBJ1-1; D ambiguous. Deletions cut 0 bases from V and 5 bases from J, with 10 bases between. In germline, CDR1 is MNHNS, CDR2 SASEGT. This CDR3 region has 14 residues.

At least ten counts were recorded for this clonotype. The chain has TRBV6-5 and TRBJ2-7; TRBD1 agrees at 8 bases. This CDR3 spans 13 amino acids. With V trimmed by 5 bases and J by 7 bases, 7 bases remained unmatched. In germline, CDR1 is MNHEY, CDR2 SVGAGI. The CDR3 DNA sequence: TGTGCCAGCAGTCGTACACAGGGGGTAGAGCAGTACTTC. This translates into CASSRTQGVEQYF.

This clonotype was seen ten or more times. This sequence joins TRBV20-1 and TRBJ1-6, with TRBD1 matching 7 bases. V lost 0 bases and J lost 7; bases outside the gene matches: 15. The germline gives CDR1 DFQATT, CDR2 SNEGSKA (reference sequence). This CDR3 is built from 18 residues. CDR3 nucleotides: TGCAGTGCTAGAGATCGAGGACAGGTCACCTACTCCAATTCACCCCTCCACTTT. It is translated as CSARDRGQVTYSNSPLHF.

CDR3 nucleotide sequence: TGTGCCAGCAGCCAAGATCTACGGGGCCATGGCTACACCTTC. This sequence encodes CASSQDLRGHGYTF. This chain connects TRBV3-1 to TRBJ1-2, with TRBD1 as a possible D gene (5 bases). The CDR3 length is 14 residues. V lost 0 bases to trimming and J lost 6 bases, with 11 bases between them. Germline assignment: CDR1 LGHDT and CDR2 YNNKEL (reference sequence). Together with reference TRBV3-1 and TRBJ1-2, the CDR3 gives the full variable domain: DTAVSQTPKYLVTQMGNDKSIKCEQNLGHDTMYWYKQDSKKFLKIMFSYNNKELIINETVPNRFSPKSPDKAHLNLHINSLELGDSAVYFCASSQDLRGHGYTFGSGTRLTVV.

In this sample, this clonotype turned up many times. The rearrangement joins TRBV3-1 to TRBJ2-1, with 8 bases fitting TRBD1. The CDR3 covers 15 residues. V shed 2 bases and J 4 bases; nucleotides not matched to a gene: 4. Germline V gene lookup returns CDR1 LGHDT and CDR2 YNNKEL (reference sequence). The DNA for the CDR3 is TGTGCCAGCAGCCAAAACGGACAGGGTTACAATGAGCAGTTCTTC. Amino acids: CASSQNGQGYNEQFF.

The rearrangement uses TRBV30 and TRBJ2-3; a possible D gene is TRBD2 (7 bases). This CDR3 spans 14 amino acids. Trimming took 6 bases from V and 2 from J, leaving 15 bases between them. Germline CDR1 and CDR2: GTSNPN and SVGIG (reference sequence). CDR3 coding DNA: TGTGCCTGCGGGGCGGGGGCAATCACAGATACGCAGTATTTT. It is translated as CACGAGAITDTQYF.

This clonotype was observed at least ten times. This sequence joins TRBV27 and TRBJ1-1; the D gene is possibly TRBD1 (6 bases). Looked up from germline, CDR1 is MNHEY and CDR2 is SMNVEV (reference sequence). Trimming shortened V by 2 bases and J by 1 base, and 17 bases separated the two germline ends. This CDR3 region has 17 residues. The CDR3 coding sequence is TGTGCCAGCAGTTTACACGGGCAGGGGACGGGGAACACTGAAGCTTTCTTT. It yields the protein CASSLHGQGTGNTEAFF.

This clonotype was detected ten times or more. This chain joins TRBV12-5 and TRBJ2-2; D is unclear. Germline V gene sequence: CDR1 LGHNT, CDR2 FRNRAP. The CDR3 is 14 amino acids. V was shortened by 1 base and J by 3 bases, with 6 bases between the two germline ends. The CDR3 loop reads CASGLGQDTGELFF. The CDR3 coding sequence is TGTGCTAGTGGTTTGGGACAAGACACCGGGGAGCTGTTTTTT. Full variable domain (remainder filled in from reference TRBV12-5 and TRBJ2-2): DARVTQTPRHKVTEMGQEVTMRCQPILGHNTVFWYRQTMMQGLELLAYFRNRAPLDDSGMPKDRFSAEMPDATLATLKIQPSEPRDSAVYFCASGLGQDTGELFFGEGSRLTVL.

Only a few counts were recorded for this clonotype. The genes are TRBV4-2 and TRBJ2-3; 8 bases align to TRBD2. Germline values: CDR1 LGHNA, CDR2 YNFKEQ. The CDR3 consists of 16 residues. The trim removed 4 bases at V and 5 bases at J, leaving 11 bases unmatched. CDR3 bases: TGTGCCAGCAGCCCGGAAGCGGGGGTGCCGGGAGATACGCAGTATTTT. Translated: CASSPEAGVPGDTQYF.

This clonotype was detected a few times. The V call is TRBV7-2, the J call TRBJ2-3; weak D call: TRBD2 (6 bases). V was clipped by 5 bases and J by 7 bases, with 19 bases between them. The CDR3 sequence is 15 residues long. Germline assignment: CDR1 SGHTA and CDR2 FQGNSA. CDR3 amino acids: CASSPREKRINTQYF. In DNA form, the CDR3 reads TGTGCCAGCAGCCCTCGGGAGAAGCGGATCAATACGCAGTATTTT. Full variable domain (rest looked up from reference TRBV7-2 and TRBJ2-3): GAGVSQSPSNKVTEKGKDVELRCDPISGHTALYWYRQSLGQGLEFLIYFQGNSAPDKSGLPSDRFSAERTGGSVSTLTIQRTQQEDSAVYLCASSPREKRINTQYFGPGTRLTVL.

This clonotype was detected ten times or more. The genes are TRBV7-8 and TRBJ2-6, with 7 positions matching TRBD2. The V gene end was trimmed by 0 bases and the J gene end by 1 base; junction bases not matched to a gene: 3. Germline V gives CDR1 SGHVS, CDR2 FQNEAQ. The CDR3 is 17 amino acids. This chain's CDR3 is CASSLAQRGSGANVLTF. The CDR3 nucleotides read TGTGCCAGCAGCTTAGCGCAGCGGGGTTCTGGGGCCAACGTCCTGACTTTC.

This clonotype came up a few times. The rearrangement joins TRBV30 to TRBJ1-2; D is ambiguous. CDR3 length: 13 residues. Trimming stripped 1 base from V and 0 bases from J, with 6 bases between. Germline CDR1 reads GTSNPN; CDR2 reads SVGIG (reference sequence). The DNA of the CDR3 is TGTGCCTGGAGTGGGGCGGCTAACTATGGCTACACCTTC. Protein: CAWSGAANYGYTF.

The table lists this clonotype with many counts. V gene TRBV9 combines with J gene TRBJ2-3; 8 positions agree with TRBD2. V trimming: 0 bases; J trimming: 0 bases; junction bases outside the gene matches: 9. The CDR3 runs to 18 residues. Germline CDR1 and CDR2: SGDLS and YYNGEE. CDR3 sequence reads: CASSVECGGQISTDTQYF. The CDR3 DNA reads TGTGCCAGCAGCGTAGAATGCGGGGGGCAGATAAGCACAGATACGCAGTATTTT. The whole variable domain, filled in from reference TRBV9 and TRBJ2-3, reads DSGVTQTPKHLITATGQRVTLRCSPRSGDLSVYWYQQSLDQGLQFLIQYYNGEERAKGNILERFSAQQFPDLHSELNLSSLELGDSALYFCASSVECGGQISTDTQYFGPGTRLTVL.

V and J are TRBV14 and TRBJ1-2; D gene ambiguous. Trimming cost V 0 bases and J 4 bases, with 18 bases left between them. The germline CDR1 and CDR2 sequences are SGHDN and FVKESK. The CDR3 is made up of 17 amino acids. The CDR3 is CASSQESVLTWTYGYTF. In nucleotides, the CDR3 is TGTGCCAGCAGCCAAGAATCCGTCTTAACGTGGACCTATGGCTACACCTTC.

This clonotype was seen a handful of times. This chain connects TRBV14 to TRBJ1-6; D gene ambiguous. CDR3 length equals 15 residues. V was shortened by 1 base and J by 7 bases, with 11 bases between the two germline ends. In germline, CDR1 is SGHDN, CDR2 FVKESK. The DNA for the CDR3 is TGTGCCAGCAGCCAAGGGACGTCGGGGAATTCACCCCTCCACTTT. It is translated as CASSQGTSGNSPLHF.

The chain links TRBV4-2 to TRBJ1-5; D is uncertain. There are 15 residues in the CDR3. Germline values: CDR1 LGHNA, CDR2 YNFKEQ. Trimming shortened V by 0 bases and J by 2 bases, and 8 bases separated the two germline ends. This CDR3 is CASSQDGGGNQPQHF. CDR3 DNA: TGTGCCAGCAGCCAAGACGGAGGCGGCAATCAGCCCCAGCATTTT.

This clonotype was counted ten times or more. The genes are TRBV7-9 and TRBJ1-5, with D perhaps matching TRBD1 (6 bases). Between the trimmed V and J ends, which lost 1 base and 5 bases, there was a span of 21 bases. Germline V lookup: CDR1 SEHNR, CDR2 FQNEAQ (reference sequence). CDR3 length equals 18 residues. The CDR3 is CASSLGYQGRRVDQPQHF. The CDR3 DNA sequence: TGTGCCAGCAGCTTAGGGTATCAGGGGCGCCGGGTGGATCAGCCCCAGCATTTT.

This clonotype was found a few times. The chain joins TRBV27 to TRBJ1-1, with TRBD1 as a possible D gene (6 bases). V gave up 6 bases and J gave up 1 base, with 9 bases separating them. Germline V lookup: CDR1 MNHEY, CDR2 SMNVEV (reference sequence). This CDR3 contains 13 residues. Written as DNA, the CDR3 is TGTGCCAGCAGGGACAGTGGGAACACTGAAGCTTTCTTT. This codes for CASRDSGNTEAFF.

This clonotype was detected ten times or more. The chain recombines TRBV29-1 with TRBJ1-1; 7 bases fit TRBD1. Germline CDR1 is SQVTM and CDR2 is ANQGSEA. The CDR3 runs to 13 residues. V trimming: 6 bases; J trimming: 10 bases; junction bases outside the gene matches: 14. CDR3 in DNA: TGCAGCGTATTACAGGGGTTTGGAATTGCAGCTTTCTTT. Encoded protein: CSVLQGFGIAAFF.

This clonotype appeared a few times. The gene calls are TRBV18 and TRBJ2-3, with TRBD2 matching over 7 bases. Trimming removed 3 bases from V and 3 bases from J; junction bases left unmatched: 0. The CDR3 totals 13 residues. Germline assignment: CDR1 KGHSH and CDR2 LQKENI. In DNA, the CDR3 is TGTGCCAGCTCACCGGGGGGGACAGATACGCAGTATTTT. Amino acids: CASSPGGTDTQYF.

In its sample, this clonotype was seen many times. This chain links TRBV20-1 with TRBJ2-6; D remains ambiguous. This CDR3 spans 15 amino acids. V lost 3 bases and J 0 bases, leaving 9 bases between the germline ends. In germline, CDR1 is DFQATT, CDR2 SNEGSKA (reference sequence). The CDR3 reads CSARLASSGANVLTF. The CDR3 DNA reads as TGCAGTGCTAGGTTGGCCTCCTCTGGGGCCAACGTCCTGACTTTC.

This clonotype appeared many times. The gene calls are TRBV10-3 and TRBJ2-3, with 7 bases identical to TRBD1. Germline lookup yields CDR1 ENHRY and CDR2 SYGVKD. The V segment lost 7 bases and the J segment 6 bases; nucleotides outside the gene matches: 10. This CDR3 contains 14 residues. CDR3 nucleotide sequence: TGTGCCATCATGGGGGACAGTCGGTCGGATACGCAGTATTTT. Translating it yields CAIMGDSRSDTQYF.

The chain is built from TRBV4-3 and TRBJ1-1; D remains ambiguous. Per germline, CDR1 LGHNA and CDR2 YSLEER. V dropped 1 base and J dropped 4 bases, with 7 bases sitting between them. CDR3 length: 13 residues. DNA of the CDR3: TGCGCCAGCAGCCAAGGATGGTCCACTGAAGCTTTCTTT. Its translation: CASSQGWSTEAFF.

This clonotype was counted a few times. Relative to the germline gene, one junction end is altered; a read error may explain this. The CDR3 DNA reads as TGTGTCAGCGGCCGGACCCGAGGCACAGATACGCAGTATTTT. Its translation: CVSGRTRGTDTQYF. This chain joins TRBV6-5 and TRBJ2-3; perhaps TRBD2 as D (5 bases). The CDR3 runs to 14 residues. Looked up from germline, CDR1 is MNHEY and CDR2 is SVGAGI.

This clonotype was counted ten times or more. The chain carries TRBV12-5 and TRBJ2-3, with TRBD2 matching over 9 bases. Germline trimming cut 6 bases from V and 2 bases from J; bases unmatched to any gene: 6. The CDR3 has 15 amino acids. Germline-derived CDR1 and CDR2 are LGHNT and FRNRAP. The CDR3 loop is CASGERGDYTDTQYF. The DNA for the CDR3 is TGTGCTAGTGGGGAGCGGGGGGATTACACAGATACGCAGTATTTT.

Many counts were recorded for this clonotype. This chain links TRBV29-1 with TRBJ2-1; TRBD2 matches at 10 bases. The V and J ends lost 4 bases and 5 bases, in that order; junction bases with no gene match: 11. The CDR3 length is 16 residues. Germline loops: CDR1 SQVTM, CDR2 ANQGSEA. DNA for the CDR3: TGCAGCGTTGGAATGTTAGCGGGGGGACCGAACAATGAGCAGTTCTTC. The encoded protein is CSVGMLAGGPNNEQFF.

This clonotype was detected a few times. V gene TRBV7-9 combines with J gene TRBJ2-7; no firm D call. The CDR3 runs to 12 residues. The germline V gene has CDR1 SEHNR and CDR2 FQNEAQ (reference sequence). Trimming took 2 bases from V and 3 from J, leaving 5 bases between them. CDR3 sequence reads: CASSLPNYEQYF. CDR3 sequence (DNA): TGTGCCAGCAGCTTACCGAACTACGAGCAGTACTTC.

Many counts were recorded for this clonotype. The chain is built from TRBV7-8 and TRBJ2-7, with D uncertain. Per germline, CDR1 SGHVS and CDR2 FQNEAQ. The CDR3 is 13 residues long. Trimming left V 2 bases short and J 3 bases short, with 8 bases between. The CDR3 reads CASSLKPSYEQYF. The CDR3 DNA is TGTGCCAGCAGCTTAAAGCCCAGCTACGAGCAGTACTTC.

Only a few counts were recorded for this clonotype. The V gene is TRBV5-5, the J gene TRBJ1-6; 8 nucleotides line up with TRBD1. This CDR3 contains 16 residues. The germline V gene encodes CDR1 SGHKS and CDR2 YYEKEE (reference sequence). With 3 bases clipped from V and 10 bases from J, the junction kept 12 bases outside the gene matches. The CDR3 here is CASSSLDRVELSPLHF. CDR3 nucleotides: TGTGCCAGCAGCTCGTTGGACAGGGTCGAATTGTCACCCCTCCACTTT.